These 5 T cell receptor beta chains were all obtained from the same sample, sequenced in a study of beta chain features in type 1 diabetes. The study reverse transcribed the entire isolated RNA, so it sequenced expressed TCRB transcripts. Profiling relied on immunoSEQ multiplex PCR, and the TCRdb table lists in-frame clones only, not all of them. In the table there are about 150,000 clones, over 8.5% of which are singletons. Sequencing was carried out using central memory CD4+ T cells from blood. These receptors were obtained from a man aged 18 to 35 in good health.

The CDR3: CASSLIREYGYTF. CDR3 DNA sequence: TGCGCCAGCAGCTTGATCAGGGAATATGGCTACACCTTC. V and J are TRBV5-1 and TRBJ1-2; D is perhaps TRBD1 (5 bases). Trimming removed 1 base from V and 5 bases from J, with 9 bases in between. This CDR3 contains 13 residues. In germline, CDR1 is SGHRS, CDR2 YFSETQ. The variable domain in full, with the rest retrieved from reference TRBV5-1 and TRBJ1-2, is KAGVTQTPRYLIKTRGQQVTLSCSPISGHRSVSWYQQTPGQGLQFLFEYFSETQRNKGNFPGRFSGRQFSNSRSEMNVSTLELGDSALYLCASSLIREYGYTFGSGTRLTVV.

This clone was observed once. The chain links TRBV9 to TRBJ2-1, with 13 bases fitting TRBD2. The CDR3 covers 20 residues. Germline CDR1 is SGDLS and CDR2 is YYNGEE. Trimming cost V 0 bases and J 2 bases; bases outside gene matches: 11. The CDR3 loop reads CASSVGPGLAGPITYNEQFF. In DNA, the CDR3 is TGTGCCAGCAGCGTAGGTCCGGGACTAGCGGGACCAATTACCTACAATGAGCAGTTCTTC.

This rearrangement joins TRBV6-6 to TRBJ2-3; 7 nucleotides align to TRBD1. V was pared by 5 bases and J by 5 bases, with 4 bases of the junction left unmatched. Germline CDR1 reads MNHNY; CDR2 reads SVGAGI (reference sequence). The CDR3 extends over 13 amino acids. CDR3 loop: CASSMGQRDTQYF. In DNA, the CDR3 is TGTGCCAGCAGTATGGGACAGCGAGATACGCAGTATTTT.

This chain connects TRBV10-3 to TRBJ2-7; 9 bases agree with TRBD1. This CDR3 comprises 15 residues. V lost 0 bases, J lost 5 bases, and 5 bases stayed unmatched. Germline assignment: CDR1 ENHRY and CDR2 SYGVKD. The CDR3 coding sequence is TGTGCCATCAGTGAGTCCGGGACAGGGATTAACGAGCAGTACTTC. Its translation: CAISESGTGINEQYF.

The rearrangement uses TRBV7-3 and TRBJ2-1; TRBD2 matches 11 bases. CDR1 is SGHTA, CDR2 FQGTGA, per germline. This CDR3 region has 16 residues. After removal of 2 bases from V and 6 bases from J, the junction contained 6 bases not matched to a gene. The CDR3 protein is CASSLQIGTSGNEQFF. The CDR3 DNA follows: TGTGCCAGCAGCTTACAGATCGGGACTAGCGGCAATGAGCAGTTCTTC.